This passage covers 22 T cell receptor beta chains from one sample sequenced in a study of T cells after somatic rescue of genetic block. TCRdb's table, derived via immunoSEQ multiplex PCR, lists solely in-frame clones and lacks some. The table records about 68,000 clones, 92% of them present only once. Sequences were obtained from peripheral blood mononuclear cells (PBMCs). These receptors came from a man between 35 and 55 years old.

This chain uses TRBV7-9 with TRBJ2-7; 11 nucleotides line up with TRBD1. V trimming: 5 bases; J trimming: 6 bases; junction bases outside the gene matches: 6. Germline-derived CDR1 and CDR2 are SEHNR and FQNEAQ (reference sequence). The CDR3 covers 14 residues. CDR3 sequence: CASSLGQGAPEQYF. The CDR3 DNA sequence: TGTGCCAGCAGCCTCGGACAGGGGGCCCCCGAGCAGTACTTC.

This chain links TRBV27 with TRBJ1-1; 9 bases fit TRBD1. Germline loops: CDR1 MNHEY, CDR2 SMNVEV (reference sequence). Trimming removed 6 bases from V and 1 base from J; junction bases left unmatched: 9. There are 16 residues in the CDR3. The CDR3 loop is CASSPPGQGSNTEAFF. The DNA of the CDR3 is TGTGCCAGCAGCCCGCCGGGACAGGGTTCGAACACTGAAGCTTTCTTT.

This rearrangement joins TRBV7-8 to TRBJ1-6; no definite D call. The germline gives CDR1 SGHVS, CDR2 FQNEAQ. Trimming left V 3 bases short and J 8 bases short, with 14 bases between. This CDR3 region has 15 residues. The CDR3 nucleotides are TGTGCCAGCAGCTTGGGTCCGGTGGTGGATTCACCCCTCCACTTT. It specifies CASSLGPVVDSPLHF. Complete variable domain (other parts from reference TRBV7-8 and TRBJ1-6): GAGVSQSPRYKVAKRGQDVALRCDPISGHVSLFWYQQALGQGPEFLTYFQNEAQLDKSGLPSDRFFAERPEGSVSTLKIQRTQQEDSAVYLCASSLGPVVDSPLHFGNGTRLTVT.

The gene calls are TRBV6-1 and TRBJ1-1; 7 bases line up with TRBD1. Germline V gene sequence: CDR1 MNHNS, CDR2 SASEGT. The CDR3 has 14 residues. V dropped 10 bases and J dropped 3; count of bases not matched to a gene: 11. CDR3 sequence reads: CATKAFRGYTEAFF. The CDR3, as DNA: TGTGCCACCAAAGCTTTCAGGGGGTACACTGAAGCTTTCTTT.

The chain couples TRBV7-9 to TRBJ2-5; D gene unclear. The CDR3 consists of 13 residues. Trimming left V 5 bases short and J 2 bases short, with 9 bases between. The V gene's germline CDR1 is SEHNR and CDR2 FQNEAQ (reference sequence). The CDR3 bases are TGTGCCAGCAGCCCCCCCGGACAAGAGACCCAGTACTTC. Translating gives CASSPPGQETQYF. The full variable domain, rest sourced from reference TRBV7-9 and TRBJ2-5, is DTGVSQNPRHKITKRGQNVTFRCDPISEHNRLYWYRQTLGQGPEFLTYFQNEAQLEKSRLLSDRFSAERPKGSFSTLEIQRTEQGDSAMYLCASSPPGQETQYFGPGTRLLVL.

This chain connects TRBV10-3 to TRBJ2-5, with D unresolved. The V end lost 3 bases, the J end lost 1 base, and 9 bases lay between the germline ends. This CDR3 has 14 residues. Germline V CDR1 and CDR2: ENHRY, SYGVKD. CDR3 amino acids: CAISDPRTQETQYF. The CDR3 DNA is TGTGCCATCAGTGATCCTCGGACCCAAGAGACCCAGTACTTC.

The V gene is TRBV6-5, the J gene TRBJ2-3; weak D call: TRBD1 (5 bases). Trimming removed 6 bases at V and 3 bases at J, with 10 bases between. This CDR3 has 13 amino acids. Germline values: CDR1 MNHEY, CDR2 SVGAGI. The CDR3 region has the DNA TGTGCCAGCAGCAGGACACCAACAGATACGCAGTATTTT. Amino acids: CASSRTPTDTQYF.

The chain uses TRBV5-1 and TRBJ2-7; D is ambiguous. Trimming removed 0 bases at V and 5 bases at J, with 12 bases between. The CDR3 is made up of 14 amino acids. The germline gives CDR1 SGHRS, CDR2 YFSETQ. The CDR3 protein is CASSLVPGVDEQYF. The CDR3 nucleotides read TGCGCCAGCAGCTTGGTGCCGGGTGTTGACGAGCAGTACTTC.

The chain is built from TRBV7-2 and TRBJ2-1; TRBD2 matches 10 bases. This CDR3 contains 14 residues. J was trimmed by 8 bases and V by 8 bases; bases with no gene match: 9. CDR1 is SGHTA and CDR2 is FQGNSA in the germline V gene. The CDR3 DNA reads TGTGCCAGCGCGAGCGGGAGGGCCCTTGATGAGCAGTTCTTC. Translating it yields CASASGRALDEQFF.

This rearrangement joins TRBV5-4 to TRBJ1-5; weak D call: TRBD1 (5 bases). The germline V gene encodes CDR1 SGHNT and CDR2 YYREEE (reference sequence). The CDR3 sequence is 16 residues long. V lost 4 bases and J lost 3, with 17 bases in between. CDR3 DNA sequence: TGTGCCAGCAGCGGGGGGGGACCCTTGGACAATCAGCCCCAGCATTTT. It translates to CASSGGGPLDNQPQHF.

This chain uses TRBV7-9 with TRBJ1-4, with D uncertain. Trimming removed 5 bases from V and 0 bases from J, with 13 bases in between. Looked up from germline, CDR1 is SEHNR and CDR2 is FQNEAQ (reference sequence). This CDR3 contains 16 residues. The CDR3 reads CASSPASETTNEKLFF. In DNA, the CDR3 is TGTGCCAGCAGCCCCGCCTCAGAAACAACTAATGAAAAACTGTTTTTT.

This chain joins TRBV7-9 and TRBJ2-7, with a possible D match to TRBD2 (6 bases). Trimming left V 5 bases short and J 3 bases short, with 20 bases between. Germline V gene sequence: CDR1 SEHNR, CDR2 FQNEAQ (reference sequence). CDR3 size: 16 residues. For the CDR3, the DNA is TGTGCCAGCAGCCCCGTCATCGGGACTGATTACTACGAGCAGTACTTC. Its protein is CASSPVIGTDYYEQYF.

In DNA, the CDR3 is TGTGCCAGCAGTCCACACGGGACAGCAGGTGAGCAGTTCTTC. Its protein is CASSPHGTAGEQFF. This sequence joins TRBV6-4 and TRBJ2-1; 7 nucleotides line up with TRBD1. V was pared by 5 bases and J by 9 bases, with 10 bases of the junction left unmatched. The CDR3 length is 14 residues. Germline CDR1 and CDR2: MRHNA and SNTAGT.

This chain's CDR3 is CASSGGLAYEQYF. CDR3 DNA sequence: TGTGCCAGCAGTGGAGGACTAGCGTACGAGCAGTACTTC. The rearrangement joins TRBV6-1 to TRBJ2-5; TRBD2 matches at 9 bases. The DNA matches TRBJ2-7 better at its end, which makes the J call doubtful. CDR3 size: 13 residues. Germline V CDR1 and CDR2: MNHNS, SASEGT.

The chain is built from TRBV9 and TRBJ2-7, with 8 bases aligning to TRBD1. Looked up from germline, CDR1 is SGDLS and CDR2 is YYNGEE. J lost 3 bases, V lost 6 bases, and 17 bases had no gene match. The CDR3 is 17 amino acids. Here the CDR3 reads CASTRRDGQGGVYEQYF. In DNA form, the CDR3 reads TGTGCCAGCACACGACGGGATGGACAGGGTGGGGTCTACGAGCAGTACTTC.

CDR3 in DNA: TGCGCCAGCAGCTGGGGGACTAGCGGAGTACAAGAGACCCAGTACTTC. It specifies CASSWGTSGVQETQYF. The rearrangement joins TRBV5-1 to TRBJ2-5; 11 bases match TRBD2. V was clipped by 3 bases and J by 2 bases; unmatched bases: 6. Germline V gene data show CDR1 as SGHRS and CDR2 as YFSETQ. The CDR3 totals 16 residues.

The chain has TRBV4-1 and TRBJ2-3; 11 positions match TRBD2. The germline V gene encodes CDR1 MGHRA and CDR2 YSYEKL. This CDR3 spans 17 amino acids. The J segment lost 1 base and the V segment lost 3 bases, leaving 6 bases of the junction unmatched. CDR3 DNA sequence: TGCGCCAGCAGCCACCTACTAGCGGGAGCGGGCACAGATACGCAGTATTTT. Translating gives CASSHLLAGAGTDTQYF.

The rearrangement uses TRBV7-2 and TRBJ1-6; D is ambiguous. There are 17 residues in the CDR3. Per germline, CDR1 SGHTA and CDR2 FQGNSA. V dropped 1 base and J dropped 0 bases, with 10 bases sitting between them. As DNA, the CDR3 is TGTGCCAGCAGCTTAGAAAGTAGGAGCTCCTATAATTCACCCCTCCACTTT. Translated, it gives CASSLESRSSYNSPLHF.

The chain carries TRBV11-2 and TRBJ2-1; TRBD2 matches 10 bases. Looked up from germline, CDR1 is SGHAT and CDR2 is FQNNGV. This CDR3 has 18 amino acids. Trimming removed 0 bases from V and 8 bases from J; junction bases left unmatched: 13. The CDR3 DNA is TGTGCCAGCAGCTTAGAAAGCGGGAGGGCAAAGGTGGAGTATGAGCAGTTCTTC. Amino acids: CASSLESGRAKVEYEQFF.

In its sample, this clone was seen once. This chain connects TRBV27 to TRBJ1-4; tentatively, D is TRBD1 (5 bases). Germline CDR1 MNHEY, CDR2 SMNVEV (reference sequence). CDR3 size: 14 residues. V gave up 4 bases and J gave up 6 bases, with 12 bases separating them. The CDR3: CASSSLGRDEKLFF. The CDR3 DNA is TGTGCCAGCAGTTCGTTGGGGCGGGATGAAAAACTGTTTTTT.

In its sample, this clone was seen a few times. The chain carries TRBV2 and TRBJ1-6, with a weak D call TRBD1 (6 bases). Trimming stripped 5 bases from V and 6 bases from J, with 8 bases between. CDR3 length equals 13 residues. Germline-derived CDR1 and CDR2 are SNHLY and FYNNEI. In DNA, the CDR3 is TGTGCCAGCAGTTGGGACACTAATTCACCCCTCCACTTT. Translated, it gives CASSWDTNSPLHF.

Regarding this clone: The junction departs from the called germline gene at one end, perhaps through a read error. The same CDR3 also results from other DNA sequences found in this sample. The chain combines TRBV11-3 with TRBJ1-1; D is uncertain. CDR1 and CDR2 (germline): SGHNT, YENEEA. CDR3 length: 13 residues. The CDR3: CASSLERDTEAFF. In DNA form, the CDR3 reads TGTGCCAGCAGCCTAGAGAGGGACACTGAAGCTTTCTTT. The variable domain in full, completed from reference TRBV11-3 and TRBJ1-1, reads EAGVVQSPRYKIIEKKQPVAFWCNPISGHNTLYWYLQNLGQGPELLIRYENEEAVDDSQLPKDRFSAERLKGVDSTLKIQPAELGDSAVYLCASSLERDTEAFFGQGTRLTVV.